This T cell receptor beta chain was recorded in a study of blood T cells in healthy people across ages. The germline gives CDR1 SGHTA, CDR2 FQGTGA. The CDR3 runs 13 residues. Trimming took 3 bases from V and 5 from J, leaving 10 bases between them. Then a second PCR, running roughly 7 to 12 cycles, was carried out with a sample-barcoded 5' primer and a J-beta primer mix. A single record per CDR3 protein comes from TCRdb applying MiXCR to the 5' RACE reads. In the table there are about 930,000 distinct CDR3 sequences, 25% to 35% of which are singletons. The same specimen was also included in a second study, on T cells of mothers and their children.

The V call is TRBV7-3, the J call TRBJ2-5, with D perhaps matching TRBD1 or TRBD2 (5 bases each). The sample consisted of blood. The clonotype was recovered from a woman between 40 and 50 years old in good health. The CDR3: CASSFGTGETQYF. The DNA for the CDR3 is TGTGCCAGCAGCTTCGGGACGGGGGAGACCCAGTACTTC.